The present T cell receptor beta chain was sequenced within a study of blood T cells in healthy people across ages. The second PCR ran about 6 to 11 cycles with a sample-barcoded 5' primer and J-beta primers. One entry per CDR3 protein, called by TCRdb with MiXCR from the 5' RACE reads. The sample lists 580,000 or so distinct CDR3 sequences, roughly 48% occurring once. Per sample, a minimum of 6.5 million PBMCs were isolated. Per sample, extraction of total RNA gave at least 5.5 micrograms in every case. The sequence came from a man of 80 years or more in good health. Source material: blood.

The CDR3 loop is CASSLAEWAGQYF. CDR3 bases: TGTGCCAGCAGCTTAGCAGAATGGGCGGGGCAGTACTTC. V gene TRBV7-9 combines with J gene TRBJ2-4; D is perhaps TRBD2 (6 bases). With 0 bases removed from V and 13 bases from J, the gap between germline ends came to 13 bases. CDR3 length: 13 amino acids. Per the germline V gene, CDR1 is SEHNR and CDR2 is FQNEAQ (reference sequence).